This T cell receptor beta chain was observed in a study of T cell changes during pregnancy in multiple sclerosis (dated by TCRdb to about 2019). For the study in its entirety: Changes in the T cell repertoire over the course of pregnancy were examined in this study in women with multiple sclerosis.

Comment on this clone: Its cognate antigen has yet to be identified. Per-base quality was not reported, and no clone a single base away is much larger than it.

A distance of 12 bases separates the germline ends of V and J, which lose 3 bases and 1 base respectively. Based on the germline V gene, the CDR1 and CDR2 sequences are SGHTA and FQGNSA. The CDR3 runs 16 amino acids, cysteine and phenylalanine included. Solely the CDR3 DNA is kept, with 48 bases framed from the first base. To prepare the library, the immunoSEQ multiplex PCR assay was applied. Held by TCRdb, this immuneACCESS table contains in-frame sequences only and omits some clones. Under half of the omission traces to an unresolved V gene where checked; the cause of the rest is unknown. Counted in this sample were around 40,000 clones; approximately 92% of them appeared once. About 1.2% of the sample is taken by the ten largest.

The sequenced sample was CD4+ T cells from peripheral blood mononuclear cells, obtained in the first trimester of pregnancy. The sequence came from a female donor with multiple sclerosis, enrolled in a pregnancy study. Recombination joined TRBV7-2 with TRBJ2-2; no D segment can be confidently identified. The nucleotide sequence is given as TGTGCCAGCAGCTTTAACCCTCCAGGGAACACCGGGGAGCTGTTTTTT. Its protein is CASSFNPPGNTGELFF. With all but the CDR3 taken from the reference TRBV7-2 and TRBJ2-2 genes, the full variable domain is: GAGVSQSPSNKVTEKGKDVELRCDPISGHTALYWYRQSLGQGLEFLIYFQGNSAPDKSGLPSDRFSAERTGGSVSTLTIQRTQQEDSAVYLCASSFNPPGNTGELFFGEGSRLTVL.